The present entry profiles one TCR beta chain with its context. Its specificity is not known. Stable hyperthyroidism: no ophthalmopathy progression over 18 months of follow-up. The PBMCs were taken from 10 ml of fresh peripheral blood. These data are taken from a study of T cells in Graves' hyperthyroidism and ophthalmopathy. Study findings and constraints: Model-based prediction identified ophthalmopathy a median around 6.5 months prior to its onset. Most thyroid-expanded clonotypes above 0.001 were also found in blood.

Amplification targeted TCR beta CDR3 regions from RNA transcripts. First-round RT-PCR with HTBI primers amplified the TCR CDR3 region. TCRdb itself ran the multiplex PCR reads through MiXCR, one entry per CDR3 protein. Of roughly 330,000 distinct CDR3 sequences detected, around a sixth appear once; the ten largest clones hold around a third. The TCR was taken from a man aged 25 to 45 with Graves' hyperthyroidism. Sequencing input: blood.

The DNA for the CDR3 is TGTGCTAGGACGATAGACAGTCAAAGAAACACCATATATTTT. Its protein product is CARTIDSQRNTIYF. The chain employs TRBV12-5 and TRBJ1-3; weak D call: TRBD1 (5 bases). CDR1 LGHNT and CDR2 FRNRAP come from the germline V gene. This CDR3 has 14 amino acids. V lost 9 bases and J lost 5, with 17 bases in between. The whole variable domain, remainder taken from reference TRBV12-5 and TRBJ1-3, is DARVTQTPRHKVTEMGQEVTMRCQPILGHNTVFWYRQTMMQGLELLAYFRNRAPLDDSGMPKDRFSAEMPDATLATLKIQPSEPRDSAVYFCARTIDSQRNTIYFGEGSWLTVV.